The 23 T cell receptor beta chains below all came from one sample that was sequenced in a study of shared clonotypes between healthy human individuals. The assay was immunoSEQ multiplex PCR, and TCRdb's table has in-frame clones only and misses some. The profile shows about 980,000 clones, 60% to 85% of them singletons. Sequencing input: memory CD4+ T cells sorted from blood. The subset denotes: CD45RA-negative fraction. Every receptor here comes from a young man in good health.

The gene calls are TRBV10-3 and TRBJ2-7, with 10 positions matching TRBD2. The CDR3 is made up of 14 amino acids. Germline loops: CDR1 ENHRY, CDR2 SYGVKD. V gave up 6 bases and J gave up 7 bases; unmatched junction bases: 9. CDR3 in amino acids: CAIRTGTSVREQYF. CDR3 nucleotides: TGTGCCATCAGAACCGGGACTAGCGTTCGGGAGCAGTACTTC.

Concerning this clone itself: One base separates it from a far larger clone, so it is likely a read error. The chain joins TRBV11-2 to TRBJ2-6; D ambiguous. Trimming took 6 bases from V and 0 from J, leaving 3 bases between them. Looked up from germline, CDR1 is SGHAT and CDR2 is FQNNGV. The CDR3 totals 13 residues. The CDR3 DNA is TGTGCCAGCAGGTACTCTGGGGCCAACGTCCTGACTTTC. This codes for CASRYSGANVLTF.

The chain recombines TRBV2 with TRBJ1-5; D may be TRBD1 (5 bases). Per the germline V gene, CDR1 is SNHLY and CDR2 is FYNNEI. Deletions cut 7 bases from V and 6 bases from J, with 13 bases between. There are 13 residues in the CDR3. CDR3 region: CASKGTFLQPQHF. CDR3 in DNA: TGTGCCAGCAAGGGGACCTTTCTTCAGCCCCAGCATTTT.

The V gene is TRBV10-3, the J gene TRBJ2-5, with 15 bases matching TRBD2. Germline V gene sequence: CDR1 ENHRY, CDR2 SYGVKD. The trim removed 9 bases at V and 5 bases at J, leaving 4 bases unmatched. The length of the CDR3 is 14 residues. CDR3 bases: TGTGCCATAGGGACTAGCGGGGGGCTTGAGACCCAGTACTTC. It yields the protein CAIGTSGGLETQYF.

The V and J genes are TRBV5-1 and TRBJ2-1, with 11 bases aligning to TRBD2. This CDR3 is built from 17 residues. Germline assignment: CDR1 SGHRS and CDR2 YFSETQ. The V gene end was trimmed by 4 bases and the J gene end by 3 bases; junction bases not matched to a gene: 9. CDR3 loop: CASSTAAGLADYNEQFF. The CDR3 DNA reads TGCGCCAGCAGCACCGCGGCGGGACTAGCGGACTACAATGAGCAGTTCTTC. The full variable domain, its missing parts supplied by reference TRBV5-1 and TRBJ2-1, is KAGVTQTPRYLIKTRGQQVTLSCSPISGHRSVSWYQQTPGQGLQFLFEYFSETQRNKGNFPGRFSGRQFSNSRSEMNVSTLELGDSALYLCASSTAAGLADYNEQFFGPGTRLTVL.

This clone has only a few counts. The chain employs TRBV4-1 and TRBJ2-5, with TRBD2 matching over 12 bases. The CDR3 is made up of 16 amino acids. Unmatched junction bases numbered 6, after V lost 3 bases and J lost 4 bases. Per germline, CDR1 MGHRA and CDR2 YSYEKL. The CDR3 DNA sequence: TGCGCCAGCAGCCACCCTAGCGGGGGGGGCCGAGAGACCCAGTACTTC. Protein sequence: CASSHPSGGGRETQYF.

On this clone: This specimen includes other DNA sequences encoding the same CDR3. The chain carries TRBV18 and TRBJ2-2, with D tentatively TRBD1 (5 bases). There are 14 residues in the CDR3. Germline CDR1 KGHSH, CDR2 LQKENI. V lost 3 bases to trimming and J lost 1 base, with 6 bases between them. The CDR3 protein is CASSPTGNTGELFF. In DNA form, the CDR3 reads TGTGCCAGCTCACCTACAGGGAACACCGGGGAGCTGTTTTTT.

The chain couples TRBV2 to TRBJ2-7; 8 positions match TRBD2. V shed 6 bases and J 3 bases; nucleotides not matched to a gene: 4. Germline CDR1 is SNHLY and CDR2 is FYNNEI. The CDR3 totals 13 residues. The CDR3 sequence is CASSLGRGYEQYF. In DNA form, the CDR3 reads TGTGCCAGCAGCCTCGGGAGGGGCTACGAGCAGTACTTC.

V gene TRBV9 combines with J gene TRBJ1-2; a weak D match, TRBD1 (5 bases). Germline CDR1 and CDR2: SGDLS and YYNGEE. This CDR3 region has 14 residues. The V and J ends lost 4 bases and 8 bases respectively, with 18 bases between them. The CDR3 DNA follows: TGTGCCAGCAGCCTTTCGGCAGACGAGGGGGGCTACACCTTC. Encoded protein: CASSLSADEGGYTF.

The chain recombines TRBV10-1 with TRBJ1-2; D remains ambiguous. The CDR3 runs 13 residues. V lost 2 bases, J lost 4 bases, and 8 bases lay in between. Per germline, CDR1 WNHNN and CDR2 SYGVQD (reference sequence). The CDR3 DNA follows: TGCGCCAGCAGTGAGGGCAGATCCTATGGCTACACCTTC. Amino acids: CASSEGRSYGYTF.

This rearrangement joins TRBV21-1 to TRBJ2-5; TRBD2, the D gene given by the table, was not confirmed from the DNA. TRBV21-1 is given as a pseudogene. This CDR3 comprises 15 residues. The chain's CDR3 is CASTAGHSRFETQYF. CDR3 bases: TGTGCCAGCACCGCTGGTCATTCGAGGTTCGAGACCCAGTACTTC.

As concerns this clone: Other DNA sequences within the sample encode an identical CDR3. The chain links TRBV9 to TRBJ1-2, with a possible D match to TRBD1 (5 bases). Germline V gene sequence: CDR1 SGDLS, CDR2 YYNGEE. V lost 0 bases, J lost 2 bases, and 5 bases lay in between. CDR3 length: 13 amino acids. The CDR3 DNA follows: TGTGCCAGCAGCGTAGGGACAAACTATGGCTACACCTTC. Protein product: CASSVGTNYGYTF.

About this clone itself: At one boundary the junction diverges from the germline segment, which might be a read error. This chain connects TRBV2 to TRBJ2-5; tentative D call: TRBD2 (5 bases). CDR1 SNHLY and CDR2 FYNNEI come from the germline V gene. This CDR3 is built from 14 residues. This chain's CDR3 is CASTEGLLWETQYF. The CDR3 DNA follows: TGTGCCAGCACTGAGGGCCTACTGTGGGAGACTCAGTACTTC. The complete variable domain, with remaining parts taken from reference TRBV2 and TRBJ2-5, reads EPEVTQTPSHQVTQMGQEVILRCVPISNHLYFYWYRQILGQKVEFLVSFYNNEISEKSEIFDDQFSVERPDGSNFTLKIRSTKLEDSAMYFCASTEGLLWETQYFGPGTRLLVL.

This clone came up once. The chain links TRBV7-6 to TRBJ1-2; maybe TRBD1 (5 bases). V was shortened by 3 bases and J by 8 bases, with 13 bases between the two germline ends. The CDR3 length is 13 residues. Germline values: CDR1 SGHVS, CDR2 FNYEAQ. The CDR3 loop reads CASSLGQGSGYTF. The CDR3 DNA is TGTGCCAGCAGCTTGGGCCAGGGAAGCGGCTACACCTTC.

The rearrangement uses TRBV5-1 and TRBJ2-5, with a weak D call TRBD1 (6 bases). The end of the DNA is better explained by TRBJ2-7, so the J call may be wrong. This CDR3 contains 13 residues. Germline loops: CDR1 SGHRS, CDR2 YFSETQ. The CDR3 protein is CASNITGRHEQYF. CDR3 in DNA: TGCGCCAGCAACATCACAGGGCGCCACGAGCAGTACTTC.

V gene TRBV6-5 combines with J gene TRBJ2-7, with TRBD1 matching over 8 bases. Germline assignment: CDR1 MNHEY and CDR2 SVGAGI. The CDR3 consists of 15 residues. The trim removed 5 bases at V and 6 bases at J, leaving 12 bases unmatched. Written as DNA, the CDR3 is TGTGCCAGCAGTGCCACAGGGGGAGTAGGGGGCGAGCAGTACTTC. Translating it yields CASSATGGVGGEQYF.

This rearrangement joins TRBV7-8 to TRBJ1-6, with D tentatively TRBD1 (6 bases). The V gene lost 0 bases and the J gene lost 3 bases, with 6 bases spanning the gap. The germline CDR1 and CDR2 sequences are SGHVS and FQNEAQ. The CDR3 runs to 15 residues. The CDR3 protein is CASSLAGGYNSPLHF. CDR3 nucleotide sequence: TGTGCCAGCAGCTTAGCAGGGGGCTATAATTCACCCCTCCACTTT.

This CDR3 is CASSPPRGASTTDTQYF. The CDR3 nucleotides are TGTGCCAGCTCACCCCCAAGGGGGGCAAGTACGACAGATACGCAGTATTTT. The gene calls are TRBV18 and TRBJ2-3, with D perhaps TRBD1 or TRBD2 (6 bases each). Germline V gives CDR1 KGHSH, CDR2 LQKENI. This CDR3 spans 17 amino acids. V gave up 3 bases and J gave up 3 bases, with 19 bases separating them.

A single count supports this clone. The chain carries TRBV5-4 and TRBJ2-5, with TRBD2 matching 8 bases. CDR1 and CDR2 from the germline V gene are SGHNT and YYREEE (reference sequence). The CDR3 length is 16 residues. V lost 3 bases and J lost 5; bases outside the gene matches: 12. CDR3 in DNA: TGTGCCAGCAGCTCCCAACCAGCGGGGGTGGGGGAGACCCAGTACTTC. This encodes CASSSQPAGVGETQYF.

The chain recombines TRBV18 with TRBJ1-3, with 7 bases that match TRBD1. With 3 bases clipped from V and 4 bases from J, the junction kept 6 bases outside the gene matches. CDR1 KGHSH and CDR2 LQKENI come from the germline V gene. The CDR3 is made up of 15 amino acids. The CDR3 sequence: CASSPTGAQGNTIYF. The CDR3 DNA sequence: TGTGCCAGCTCACCCACAGGGGCTCAAGGAAACACCATATATTTT.

This chain links TRBV7-3 with TRBJ2-1; possibly TRBD2 for D (5 bases). This CDR3 has 13 residues. In germline, CDR1 is SGHTA, CDR2 FQGTGA. The V end lost 5 bases, the J end lost 10 bases, and 15 bases lay between the germline ends. This CDR3 is CASSPYTRDEQFF. The DNA for the CDR3 is TGTGCCAGCAGCCCCTACACTAGAGACGAGCAGTTCTTC. Full variable domain (rest looked up from reference TRBV7-3 and TRBJ2-1): GAGVSQTPSNKVTEKGKYVELRCDPISGHTALYWYRQSLGQGPEFLIYFQGTGAADDSGLPNDRFFAVRPEGSVSTLKIQRTERGDSAVYLCASSPYTRDEQFFGPGTRLTVL.

As concerns this clone: Other DNA sequences from this sample encode an identical CDR3 as well. The rearrangement joins TRBV28 to TRBJ1-4; TRBD1 matches at 9 bases. The V gene end was trimmed by 4 bases and the J gene end by 8 bases; junction bases not matched to a gene: 5. Germline V gene sequence: CDR1 MDHEN, CDR2 SYDVKM. The CDR3 spans 14 residues. CDR3 in amino acids: CASSSGTGLEKLFF. In DNA, the CDR3 is TGTGCCAGCAGTTCCGGGACAGGGCTCGAAAAACTGTTTTTT.

The V gene is TRBV6-1, the J gene TRBJ2-3; 7 bases fit TRBD2. The CDR3 runs 15 residues. CDR1 and CDR2 (germline): MNHNS, SASEGT. The V gene end was trimmed by 4 bases and the J gene end by 6 bases; junction bases not matched to a gene: 10. As DNA, the CDR3 is TGTGCCAGCAGTGTGGGGGGGAGCGGCGCTGATACGCAGTATTTT. Its translation: CASSVGGSGADTQYF.